Listed below are T cell receptor beta chains from one sample, sequenced in a study of monozygotic twins with inflammatory bowel disease. TCRdb reprocessed the 5' RACE reads, with one entry per CDR3 protein and no DNA. This table holds approximately 330,000 distinct CDR3 sequences. Material: blood. These receptors originate from a human donor with ulcerative colitis or Crohn's disease, or a healthy co-twin of an affected twin (not recorded which). Both conserved end residues are part of each CDR3.

TRBJ2-7	TRBV24-1	CATSASVGYEQYF
TRBJ2-3	TRBV28	CASRGLAGPRLLF
TRBJ2-5	TRBV9	CASSRDRGPPETQYF
TRBJ2-7	TRBV11-2	CASSTLGYEQYF
TRBJ1-5	TRBV15	CATSRESDSNQPQHF
TRBJ1-4	TRBV7-8	CASSPRPGKATNEKLFF
TRBJ2-7	TRBV5-5	CASSLGGRADEQYF
TRBJ2-7	TRBV6-5	CASSYARGYEQYF
TRBJ2-3	TRBV20-1	CSARSTTYTQYF
TRBJ2-3	TRBV5-1	CASSPGTKISTDTQYF
TRBJ2-1	TRBV12-3/TRBV12-4	CASSLGTSGGAVEQFF
TRBJ2-4	TRBV5-1	CASTRTTGENIQYF
TRBJ2-1	TRBV7-2	CASSFTGGAVNEQFF
TRBJ2-2	TRBV11-2	CASSRGFMGELFF
TRBJ2-3	TRBV12-3/TRBV12-4	CASSKNQGGGTDTQYF
TRBJ2-2	TRBV12-3/TRBV12-4	CASSRQRTGELFF
TRBJ1-3	TRBV25-1	CASSDGGLWSGNTIYF
TRBJ1-6	TRBV7-2	CASSPPRGNNSPLHF
TRBJ2-7	TRBV7-2	CASSLVAGDSYEQYF
TRBJ1-1	TRBV7-2	CASSGKSGGGTEAFF
TRBJ1-1	TRBV5-1	CASSLEVGGNTEAFF
TRBJ2-3	TRBV20-1	CSAPNFGGAGDTQYF
TRBJ2-2	TRBV12-3/TRBV12-4	CASSRSGVTGELFF
TRBJ1-5	TRBV5-5	CASSGGQPGGAQHF
TRBJ1-4	TRBV7-9	CASSLRQEGASNEKLFF
TRBJ1-5	TRBV5-1	CASSLAGIASNQPQHF
TRBJ2-1	TRBV20-1	CSAEKGVNEQFF
TRBJ1-6	TRBV20-1	CSAQSGAYNSPLHF
TRBJ1-3	TRBV24-1	CATSDTLSGNTIYF
TRBJ2-5	TRBV5-1	CASRVDQETQYF
TRBJ1-1	TRBV20-1	CSASRETVEAFF
TRBJ1-2	TRBV3-1	CASSQEARGDGYTF
TRBJ2-7	TRBV20-1	CSARGAYEQYF
TRBJ2-5	TRBV4-1	CASSSPERGKRKETQYF
TRBJ1-2	TRBV7-9	CASTPGWGADGYTF
TRBJ1-3	TRBV6-1	CASSVMTGNSGNTIYF
TRBJ1-2	TRBV21-1	CASSAFNGELYGYTF
TRBJ2-2	TRBV3-1	CASSQVVTTNTGELFF
TRBJ2-3	TRBV7-6	CASSLVAAGTDTQYF
TRBJ2-1	TRBV7-9	CASSPHRNEQFF
TRBJ2-7	TRBV7-2	CASSLLPPNEQYF
TRBJ1-6	TRBV20-1	CSASEGQKYNSPLHF
TRBJ2-4	TRBV20-1	CSARDSRGLDIQYF
TRBJ1-2	TRBV5-8	CASSLYFGSLNGYTF
TRBJ2-7	TRBV21-1	CASSPKAGSSYEQYF
TRBJ2-7	TRBV5-1	CASSLEGEHEQYF
TRBJ2-3	TRBV20-1	CSARRIATDTQYF
TRBJ1-4	TRBV29-1	CSVVGGTNEKLFF
TRBJ1-1	TRBV20-1	CSARDLQTVSTEAFF
TRBJ2-2	TRBV6-5	CASSYTSESPGELFF
TRBJ2-7	TRBV20-1	CSARTRQDSYEQYF
TRBJ2-3	TRBV27	CASSSSPDTQYF
TRBJ2-3	TRBV7-2	CASSFLGRNTDTQYF
TRBJ2-3	TRBV6-4	CASSEGTGDTDTQYF
TRBJ2-5	TRBV15	CATSRDLSHQETQYF
TRBJ1-2	TRBV29-1	CSVEVLEGFQGYTF
TRBJ2-1	TRBV18	CASSPQQGKNNEQFF
TRBJ2-3	TRBV27	CASTRSVLRGTDTQYF
TRBJ1-3	TRBV10-1	CASRKDGGNTIYF